The rows below give T cell receptor beta chains drawn from one sample of a study of OX40 agonist ivuxolimab in advanced cancers. TCRdb keeps only in-frame clones here, not all; method: immunoSEQ multiplex PCR. The sample yields 55,000 to 65,000 clones, 85% to 90% seen once. The sequenced sample was CD4+ or CD8+ T cells sorted from blood, obtained in a trial of the OX40 agonist ivuxolimab. Receptors originate from an adult with an advanced solid tumor such as melanoma, head and neck, liver or kidney cancer. The CDR3 runs from the conserved cysteine through the conserved F or W. Fields, in order: clone size, J gene, V gene, D gene, CDR3 DNA, CDR3 protein. D genes are given only for firm matches. Clone sizes are given selectively: once, few, many, or a class where the clone is expanded.

>.|TRBJ2-5|TRBV9|TRBD1
TGTGCCAGCAGCGTAGGGGGACAGGGGAGGCAGACCCAGTACTTC
CASSVGGQGRQTQYF
>once|TRBJ2-1|TRBV6-5|.
TGTGCCAGCAGTTACGGTAATGAGCAGTTCTTC
CASSYGNEQFF
>.|TRBJ2-1|TRBV11-2|TRBD2
TGTGCCAGCAGCTTAGTGCCGGGGGGGCGGGTTGAGCAGTTCTTC
CASSLVPGGRVEQFF
>.|TRBJ1-1|TRBV11-2|.
TGTGCCAGCAACGCCGGGACGCACACTGAAGCTTTCTTT
CASNAGTHTEAFF
>.|TRBJ1-2|TRBV19|.
TGTGCCAGTAGTCCGGGCCGCTCTAGGGATGGCTACACCTTC
CASSPGRSRDGYTF
>.|TRBJ1-1|TRBV5-4|.
TGTGCCAGCAGCAGCCGAACAGGGATCGGGACTGAAGCTTTCTTT
CASSSRTGIGTEAFF
>.|TRBJ1-2|TRBV18|.
TGTGCCAGCTCCCTTACCCGGGATCTTCCCGGCGGCTATGGCTACACCTTC
CASSLTRDLPGGYGYTF
>.|TRBJ2-7|TRBV7-2|TRBD2
TGTGCCAGCAGCCACCAAGCGGGACGAGTAGACGAGCAGTACTTC
CASSHQAGRVDEQYF
>.|TRBJ1-2|TRBV5-1|TRBD1
TGCGCCAGCAGCTTCCGGACAGGGGAAGGCTACACCTTC
CASSFRTGEGYTF
>.|TRBJ1-5|TRBV4-1|.
TGCGCCAGCAGCCAAGCGGGGAATCAGCCCCAGCATTTT
CASSQAGNQPQHF
>.|TRBJ2-3|TRBV7-6|TRBD1
TGTGCCAGCAGCCCAGAGACAGGGGGCTTCACAGATACGCAGTATTTT
CASSPETGGFTDTQYF
>.|TRBJ1-2|TRBV6-5|.
TGTGCCAGCAGTTACCTCGGGGGCACCACCGGCTACACCTTC
CASSYLGGTTGYTF
>.|TRBJ1-1|TRBV19|.
TGTGCCAGTAGTCCACCCCGTGGTGGGCGGGAGAACACTGAAGCTTTCTTT
CASSPPRGGRENTEAFF
>.|TRBJ1-1|TRBV5-6|.
TGTGCCAGCAGCTTCGGTACAACCACTGAAGCCTTCTTT
CASSFGTTTEAFF
>.|TRBJ2-3|TRBV7-2|.
TGTGCCAGCAGCTCTAGAGGACGCAGCTATCCGGGAGATACGCAGTATTTT
CASSSRGRSYPGDTQYF
>.|TRBJ2-6|TRBV18|TRBD1
TGTGCCAGCTCACCCACCCAGGGGGCGGGTGGGGCCAACGTCCTGACTTTC
CASSPTQGAGGANVLTF
>medium-sized|TRBJ2-7|TRBV25-1|TRBD1
TGTGCCAGCAGTGAATTAGGGACAGGGGAGGACGAGCAGTACTTC
CASSELGTGEDEQYF
>.|TRBJ2-4|TRBV27|TRBD1
TGTGCCAGCAGTTCCGTACAGGGGGCTGCCAAAAACATTCAGTACTTC
CASSSVQGAAKNIQYF
>.|TRBJ2-1|TRBV7-9|TRBD2
TGTGCCAGCAGCTCCAGACTAGCGGGAACCTTCAATGAGCAGTTCTTC
CASSSRLAGTFNEQFF
>medium-sized|TRBJ1-1|TRBV7-8|TRBD1
TGTGCCAGCAGCTACCCAGGGGGTAGGAACACTGAAGCTTTCTTT
CASSYPGGRNTEAFF
>.|TRBJ2-5|TRBV10-3|.
TGTGCCATCAGCCCCTCATGGAAGAAAGAGACCCAGTACTTC
CAISPSWKKETQYF
>.|TRBJ2-1|TRBV6-1|TRBD2
TGTGCCAGCAGTGGGACGGGGGGGCTCTACAATGAGCAGTTCTTC
CASSGTGGLYNEQFF
>.|TRBJ1-4|TRBV29-1|.
TGCAGCGTTGCAGGCCAGAATAATGAAAAACTGTTTTTT
CSVAGQNNEKLFF
>.|TRBJ1-3|TRBV7-9|.
TGTGCCAGCAGCTTAAGAGTTTCTGGAAACACCATATATTTT
CASSLRVSGNTIYF
>.|TRBJ1-1|TRBV2|.
TGTGCCAGCAGTATTCGACAGGAACCTTGGGACACTGAAGCTTTCTTT
CASSIRQEPWDTEAFF
>.|TRBJ2-1|TRBV27|.
TGTGCCAGCAAAAGCCTGGGGGGAGACTCCTACAATGAGCAGTTCTTC
CASKSLGGDSYNEQFF
>.|TRBJ2-7|TRBV5-5|TRBD2
TGTGCCAGCAGCCCCCGACTAGCGGGGGGTTACGAGCAGTACTTC
CASSPRLAGGYEQYF
>.|TRBJ2-5|TRBV7-2|.
TGTGCCAGCAGCTTAGATGGCAGGAGGGAGACCCAGTACTTC
CASSLDGRRETQYF
>.|TRBJ1-5|TRBV7-2|.
TGTGCCAGCAGCTTAATAGATGCCGCCGGTCCCCAGCATTTT
CASSLIDAAGPQHF
>.|TRBJ1-1|TRBV19|TRBD1
TGTGGGCATGGGACAGCTGTTGAAGCTTTCTTT
CGHGTAVEAFF
>.|TRBJ1-2|TRBV5-1|.
TGCGCCAGCAGCTTGATTCAGGGAGGGTTCTATGGCTACACCTTC
CASSLIQGGFYGYTF
>.|TRBJ1-2|TRBV7-2|TRBD1
TGTGCCAGCAGCTTAGTGCAGGGGGTAGGCTATGGCTACACCTTC
CASSLVQGVGYGYTF
>.|TRBJ2-7|TRBV6-5|TRBD2
TGTGCCAGCAGCCCCCACATCGCCCGGGAGGGCGAGCAGTACTTC
CASSPHIAREGEQYF
>.|TRBJ2-2|TRBV5-1|TRBD1
TGCGCCAGCAGCTTGAGAGGGGGCCCTTCGAACACCGGGGAGCTGTTTTTT
CASSLRGGPSNTGELFF
>.|TRBJ1-6|TRBV5-1|.
TGCGCCAGCAGCTTGGGCGGGAGTTCACCCCTCCACTTT
CASSLGGSSPLHF
>.|TRBJ2-7|TRBV11-2|.
TGTGCCAGCGGGCACCTACTTGACCGCGCCCAATACGAGCAGTACTTC
CASGHLLDRAQYEQYF
>.|TRBJ1-4|TRBV9|.
TGTGCCAGCAGCGTAGGGGGACTTAGTACAATGAGGGAAAAACTGTTTTTT
CASSVGGLSTMREKLFF
>.|TRBJ2-7|TRBV19|.
TGTGCCAGTAGTATAGGGGACGGGGACTACGAGCAGTACTTC
CASSIGDGDYEQYF
>.|TRBJ2-3|TRBV7-9|.
TGTGCCAGCAGCTTGGGGGACCACACAGATACGCAGTATTTT
CASSLGDHTDTQYF
>once|TRBJ2-7|TRBV27|.
TGTGCCAGCAGTTTATCCAGGGTTCTTATCTACGAGCAGTACTTC
CASSLSRVLIYEQYF
>.|TRBJ2-7|TRBV2|.
TGTGCCAGCAGCGGTCAAGGAACCATGCCGTACGAGCAGTACTTC
CASSGQGTMPYEQYF
>.|TRBJ2-1|TRBV5-5|TRBD2
TGTGCCAGCAGCCCAGCGGGGGGACCTAACAATGAGCAGTTCTTC
CASSPAGGPNNEQFF
>.|TRBJ1-2|TRBV5-1|TRBD1
TGCGCCAGCAGCTTGGGACAGGGGTTTGGCTACACCTTC
CASSLGQGFGYTF
>.|TRBJ1-5|TRBV19|.
TGTGCCAGTGGACCGATAGACCGAAAGGATCAGCCCCAGCATTTT
CASGPIDRKDQPQHF
>.|TRBJ2-1|TRBV6-4|.
TGTGCCAGCAGTGTGATAGGGGGAGGTGAGCAGTTCTTC
CASSVIGGGEQFF
>once|TRBJ2-7|TRBV5-1|.
TGCGCCAGCAGCACCACAGTTGGCAGGGGCCACGAGCAGTACTTC
CASSTTVGRGHEQYF
>.|TRBJ1-2|TRBV7-8|.
TGTGCCAGCAGCTTACTGAAGGGGGGAAGGTTGCATGGCTACACCTTC
CASSLLKGGRLHGYTF
>.|TRBJ1-1|TRBV7-9|.
TGTGCCAGCAGCTTACGTCAGGCGGCCACTGAAGCTTTCTTT
CASSLRQAATEAFF
>.|TRBJ1-5|TRBV19|.
TGTGCCAGTAGTATAGGTCAGGGGAGGAACCGCAATCAGCCCCAGCATTTT
CASSIGQGRNRNQPQHF
>.|TRBJ2-7|TRBV18|.
TGTGCCAGCTCACCAGCCAGGGTATACGAGCAGTACTTC
CASSPARVYEQYF
>once|TRBJ1-2|TRBV19|TRBD1
TGTGCCAGTAGTCAAGACAGGGCATATAACTATGGCTACACCTTC
CASSQDRAYNYGYTF
>.|TRBJ2-2|TRBV6-1|TRBD2
TGTGCCAGCAGTGGGGGACTAGCGGAGGGCACCGGGGAGCTGTTTTTT
CASSGGLAEGTGELFF
>.|TRBJ2-7|TRBV7-2|.
TGTGCCAGCAGCTTTCCGAAAGGGTACGAGCAGTACTTC
CASSFPKGYEQYF